This T cell receptor beta chain was profiled in a study of cytomegalovirus exposure and HLA in healthy donors. The study, taken as a whole, reports: Association of around 17,000 TCR beta sequences with HLA alleles was found at 0.05 false discovery rate in a later analysis.

Remarks on this clone: Its antigen is unidentified.

60 Vbeta and 13 Jbeta primers were used in PCR. Measured with immunoSEQ multiplex PCR; TCRdb has only the in-frame clones, and not every one. The profile shows roughly 200,000 clones, 75% to 90% of them singletons. This CDR3 spans 15 amino acids. The junction had 3 bases not matched to a gene; V was cut back by 4 bases and J by 3 bases. Germline values: CDR1 SNHLY, CDR2 FYNNEI. The source material was PBMCs. The source is a boy aged 2-9 years in good health and CMV-seronegative. The chain recombines TRBV2 with TRBJ2-3; 11 nucleotides align to TRBD2. CDR3 coding DNA: TGTGCCAGCAGTGGGGCTAGCGGGGGGACAGATACGCAGTATTTT. Encoded protein: CASSGASGGTDTQYF.